This T cell receptor (beta chain) was recorded in a study of blood T cell repertoires in COVID-19. Membership in each cohort depended on participant-reported clinical history. Either two negative PCRs, clearance, or symptom resolution qualified Cohort 3 donors as recovered. V lost 0 bases, J lost 3 bases, and 5 bases stayed unmatched. Germline V gene sequence: CDR1 SGHVS, CDR2 FNYEAQ. The CDR3 consists of 17 residues. Clones were read by immunoSEQ multiplex PCR, and TCRdb kept only the in-frame ones, dropping some. The sample shows about 370,000 clones, 75% to 90% of them seen only once. This TCR was sampled from a man between 18 and 35 years old who had recovered from COVID-19. V usage is TRBV7-6 and J usage is TRBJ2-7; 13 bases are a match to TRBD2. Specimen: PBMCs or T cells enriched from blood (not recorded which). The CDR3 region has the DNA TGTGCCAGCAGCTTAGCGCCCGGGACTAGCGGGGTCTACGAGCAGTACTTC. This codes for CASSLAPGTSGVYEQYF.